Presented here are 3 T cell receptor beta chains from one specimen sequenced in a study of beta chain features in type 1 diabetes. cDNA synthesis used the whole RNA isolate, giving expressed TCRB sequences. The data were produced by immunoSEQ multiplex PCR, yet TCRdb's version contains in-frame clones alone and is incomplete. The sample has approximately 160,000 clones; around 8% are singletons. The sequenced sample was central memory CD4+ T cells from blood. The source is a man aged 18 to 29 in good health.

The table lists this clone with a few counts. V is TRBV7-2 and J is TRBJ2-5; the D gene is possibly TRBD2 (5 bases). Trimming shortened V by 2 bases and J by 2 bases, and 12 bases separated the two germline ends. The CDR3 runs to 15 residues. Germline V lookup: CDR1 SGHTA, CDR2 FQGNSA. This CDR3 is CASSLRGSEQETQYF. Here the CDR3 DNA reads TGTGCCAGCAGCTTACGGGGAAGTGAACAAGAGACCCAGTACTTC.

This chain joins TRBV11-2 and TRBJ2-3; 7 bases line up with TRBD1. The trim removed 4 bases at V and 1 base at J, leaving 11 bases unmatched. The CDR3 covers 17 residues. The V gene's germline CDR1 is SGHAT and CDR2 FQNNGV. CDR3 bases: TGTGCCAGCAGCTCAGGCGACTACGACAGGGGCACAGATACGCAGTATTTT. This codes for CASSSGDYDRGTDTQYF.

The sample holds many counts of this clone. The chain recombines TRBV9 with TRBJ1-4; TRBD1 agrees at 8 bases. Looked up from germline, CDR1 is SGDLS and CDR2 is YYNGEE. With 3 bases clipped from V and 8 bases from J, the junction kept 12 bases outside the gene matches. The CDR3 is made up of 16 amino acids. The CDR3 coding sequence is TGTGCCAGCAGCGCGACCCCAGGGGGCTCGGGAGAAAAACTGTTTTTT. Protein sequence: CASSATPGGSGEKLFF.